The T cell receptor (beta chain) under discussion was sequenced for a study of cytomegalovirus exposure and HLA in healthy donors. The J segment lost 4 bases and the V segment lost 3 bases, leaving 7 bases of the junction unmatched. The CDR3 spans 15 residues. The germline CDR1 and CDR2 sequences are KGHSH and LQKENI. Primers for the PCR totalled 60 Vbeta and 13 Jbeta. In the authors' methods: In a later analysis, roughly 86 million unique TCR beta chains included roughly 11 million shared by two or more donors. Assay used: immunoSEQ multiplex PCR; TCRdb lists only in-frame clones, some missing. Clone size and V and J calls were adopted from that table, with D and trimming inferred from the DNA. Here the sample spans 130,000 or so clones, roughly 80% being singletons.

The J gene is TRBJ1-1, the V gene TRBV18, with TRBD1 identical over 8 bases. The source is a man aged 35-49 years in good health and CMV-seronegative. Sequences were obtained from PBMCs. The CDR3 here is CASSPPQGDITEAFF. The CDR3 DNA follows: TGTGCCAGCTCACCTCCACAGGGGGATATCACTGAAGCTTTCTTT.